This T cell receptor beta chain was documented in a study of blood T cells in healthy people across ages. The authors ran a second PCR of about 6 to 11 cycles using a sample-barcoded 5' primer and a J-beta primer mix. TCRdb independently ran MiXCR on the 5' RACE reads; one entry per CDR3 protein. The sample consists of 750,000 to 950,000 distinct CDR3 sequences, 20% to 30% of them appearing once. Germline CDR1 and CDR2: SGHDN and FVKESK. V was shortened by 5 bases and J by 2 bases, with 13 bases between the two germline ends. The CDR3 loop spans 15 amino acids. These data were likewise used in another study, on T cells of mothers and their children. That source notes: Unrelated mother-child pairs always had slightly, but never significantly, lower normalized overlap than related pairs.

V usage is TRBV14 and J usage is TRBJ2-1, with D perhaps matching TRBD1 (6 bases). The material sequenced was blood. The sequence came from a boy younger than 18 in good health. The CDR3 reads CASSYSRDTYNEQFF. Here the CDR3 DNA reads TGTGCCAGCAGCTACAGCCGGGACACCTACAATGAGCAGTTCTTC.